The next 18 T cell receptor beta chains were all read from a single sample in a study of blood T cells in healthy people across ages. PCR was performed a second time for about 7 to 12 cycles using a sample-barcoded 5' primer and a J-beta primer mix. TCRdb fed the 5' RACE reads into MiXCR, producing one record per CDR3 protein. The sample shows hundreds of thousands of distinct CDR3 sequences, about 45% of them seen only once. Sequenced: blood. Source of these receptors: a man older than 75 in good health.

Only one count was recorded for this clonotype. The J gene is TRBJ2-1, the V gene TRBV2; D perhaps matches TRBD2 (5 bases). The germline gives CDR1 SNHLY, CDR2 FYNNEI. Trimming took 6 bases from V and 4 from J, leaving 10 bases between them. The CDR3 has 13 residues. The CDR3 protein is CASRLGEYNEQFF. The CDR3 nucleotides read TGTGCCAGCAGGTTGGGAGAATACAATGAGCAGTTCTTC. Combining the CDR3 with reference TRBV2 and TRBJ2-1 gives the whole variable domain EPEVTQTPSHQVTQMGQEVILRCVPISNHLYFYWYRQILGQKVEFLVSFYNNEISEKSEIFDDQFSVERPDGSNFTLKIRSTKLEDSAMYFCASRLGEYNEQFFGPGTRLTVL.

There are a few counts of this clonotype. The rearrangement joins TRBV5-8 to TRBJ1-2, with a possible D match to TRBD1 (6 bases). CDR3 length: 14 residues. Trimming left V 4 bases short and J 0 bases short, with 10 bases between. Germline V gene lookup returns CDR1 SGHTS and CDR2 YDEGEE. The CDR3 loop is CASSRTVANYGYTF. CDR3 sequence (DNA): TGTGCCAGCAGCCGGACAGTGGCTAACTATGGCTACACCTTC.

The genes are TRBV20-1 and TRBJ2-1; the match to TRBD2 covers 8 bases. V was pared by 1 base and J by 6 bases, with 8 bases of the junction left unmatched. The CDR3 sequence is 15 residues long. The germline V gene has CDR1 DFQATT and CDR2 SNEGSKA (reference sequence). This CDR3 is CSARGSGTRGNEQFF. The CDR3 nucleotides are TGCAGTGCTAGAGGATCCGGGACTAGAGGCAATGAGCAGTTCTTC.

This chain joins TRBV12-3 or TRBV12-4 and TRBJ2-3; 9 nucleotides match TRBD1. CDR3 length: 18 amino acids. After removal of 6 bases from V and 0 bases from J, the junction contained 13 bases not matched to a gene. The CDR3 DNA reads TGTGCCAGCAGATCATTCACCGGGACAGGGCTTAGCACAGATACGCAGTATTTT. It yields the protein CASRSFTGTGLSTDTQYF.

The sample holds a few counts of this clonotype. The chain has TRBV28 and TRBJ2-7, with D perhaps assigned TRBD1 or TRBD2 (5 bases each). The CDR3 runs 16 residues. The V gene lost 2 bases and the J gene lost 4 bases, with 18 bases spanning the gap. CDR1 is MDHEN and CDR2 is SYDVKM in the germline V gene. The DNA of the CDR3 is TGTGCCAGCAGTTTAGACAGAGGGAGAACCGGTTACGAGCAGTACTTC. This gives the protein CASSLDRGRTGYEQYF.

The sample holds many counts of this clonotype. CDR3 region: CSVTTNTYEQYF. DNA for the CDR3: TGCAGCGTCACTACAAACACCTACGAGCAGTACTTC. This chain links TRBV29-1 with TRBJ2-7; D is ambiguous. Germline V lookup: CDR1 SQVTM, CDR2 ANQGSEA. Trimming took off 6 bases at V and 2 bases at J, with 11 bases between the two ends. The CDR3 covers 12 residues.

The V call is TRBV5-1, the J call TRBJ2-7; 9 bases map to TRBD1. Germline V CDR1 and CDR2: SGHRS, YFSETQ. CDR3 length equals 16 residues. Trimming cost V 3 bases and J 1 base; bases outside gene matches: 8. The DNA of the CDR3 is TGCGCCAGCAGCTACATGCCGGGACAGGGTTCCTACGAGCAGTACTTC. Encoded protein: CASSYMPGQGSYEQYF. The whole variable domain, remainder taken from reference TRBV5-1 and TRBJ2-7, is KAGVTQTPRYLIKTRGQQVTLSCSPISGHRSVSWYQQTPGQGLQFLFEYFSETQRNKGNFPGRFSGRQFSNSRSEMNVSTLELGDSALYLCASSYMPGQGSYEQYFGPGTRLTVT.

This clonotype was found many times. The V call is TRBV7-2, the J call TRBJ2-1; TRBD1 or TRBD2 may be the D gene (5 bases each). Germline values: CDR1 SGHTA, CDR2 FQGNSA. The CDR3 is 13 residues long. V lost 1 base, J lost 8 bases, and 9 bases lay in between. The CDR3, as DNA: TGTGCCAGCAGCTTAGGGGGGATCGATGAGCAGTTCTTC. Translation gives CASSLGGIDEQFF.

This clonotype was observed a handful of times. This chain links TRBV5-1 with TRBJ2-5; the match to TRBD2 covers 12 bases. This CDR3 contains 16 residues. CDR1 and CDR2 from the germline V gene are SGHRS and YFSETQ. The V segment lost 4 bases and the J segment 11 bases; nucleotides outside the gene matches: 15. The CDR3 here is CASSLFLAGGNGEQYF. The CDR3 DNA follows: TGCGCCAGCAGCCTCTTCCTAGCGGGAGGGAACGGGGAGCAGTACTTC.

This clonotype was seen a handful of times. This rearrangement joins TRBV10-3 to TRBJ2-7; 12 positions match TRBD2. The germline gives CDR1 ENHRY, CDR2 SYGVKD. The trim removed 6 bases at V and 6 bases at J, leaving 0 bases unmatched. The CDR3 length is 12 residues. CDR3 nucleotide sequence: TGTGCCATCAGGACTAGCGGGGGCGAGCAGTACTTC. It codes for CAIRTSGGEQYF.

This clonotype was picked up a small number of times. The CDR3 here is CSVEKWGGSYEQYF. The CDR3 DNA sequence: TGCAGCGTTGAGAAGTGGGGCGGCTCCTACGAGCAGTACTTC. This rearrangement joins TRBV29-1 to TRBJ2-7; D is possibly TRBD1 (5 bases). V was clipped by 3 bases and J by 0 bases, with 12 bases between them. The CDR3 extends over 14 amino acids. CDR1 SQVTM and CDR2 ANQGSEA come from the germline V gene.

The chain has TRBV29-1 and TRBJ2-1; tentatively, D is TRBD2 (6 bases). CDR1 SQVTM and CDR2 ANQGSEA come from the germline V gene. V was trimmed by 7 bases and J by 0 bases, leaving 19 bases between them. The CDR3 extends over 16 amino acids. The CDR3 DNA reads TGCAGCGCCACAACTCCTCTAGCGAACTCCTACAATGAGCAGTTCTTC. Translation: CSATTPLANSYNEQFF.

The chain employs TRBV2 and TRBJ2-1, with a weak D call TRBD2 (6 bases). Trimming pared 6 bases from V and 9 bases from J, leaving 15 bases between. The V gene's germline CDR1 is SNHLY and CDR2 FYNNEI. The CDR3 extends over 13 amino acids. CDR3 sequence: CASSPSGEVEQFF. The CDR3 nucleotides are TGTGCCAGCAGCCCGTCGGGGGAGGTTGAGCAGTTCTTC.

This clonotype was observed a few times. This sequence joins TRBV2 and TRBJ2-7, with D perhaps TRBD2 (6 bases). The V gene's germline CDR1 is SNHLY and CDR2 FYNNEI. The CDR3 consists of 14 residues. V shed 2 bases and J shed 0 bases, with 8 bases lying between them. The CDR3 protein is CASSEFGGSYEQYF. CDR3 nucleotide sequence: TGTGCCAGCAGTGAATTCGGGGGCTCCTACGAGCAGTACTTC. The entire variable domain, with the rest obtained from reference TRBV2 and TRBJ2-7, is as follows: EPEVTQTPSHQVTQMGQEVILRCVPISNHLYFYWYRQILGQKVEFLVSFYNNEISEKSEIFDDQFSVERPDGSNFTLKIRSTKLEDSAMYFCASSEFGGSYEQYFGPGTRLTVT.

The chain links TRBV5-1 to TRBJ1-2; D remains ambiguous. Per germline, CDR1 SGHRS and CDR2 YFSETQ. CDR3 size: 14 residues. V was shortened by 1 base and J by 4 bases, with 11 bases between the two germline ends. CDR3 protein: CASSLHRESYGYTF. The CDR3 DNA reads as TGCGCCAGCAGCTTGCACCGGGAGAGCTATGGCTACACCTTC. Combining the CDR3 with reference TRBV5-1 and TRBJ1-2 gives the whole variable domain KAGVTQTPRYLIKTRGQQVTLSCSPISGHRSVSWYQQTPGQGLQFLFEYFSETQRNKGNFPGRFSGRQFSNSRSEMNVSTLELGDSALYLCASSLHRESYGYTFGSGTRLTVV.

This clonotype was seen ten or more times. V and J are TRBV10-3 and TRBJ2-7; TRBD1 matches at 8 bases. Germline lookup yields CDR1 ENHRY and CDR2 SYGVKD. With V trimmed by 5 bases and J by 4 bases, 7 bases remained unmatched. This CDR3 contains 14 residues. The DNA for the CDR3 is TGTGCCATCAGTACCGGGACAGGTGATTACGAGCAGTACTTC. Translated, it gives CAISTGTGDYEQYF.

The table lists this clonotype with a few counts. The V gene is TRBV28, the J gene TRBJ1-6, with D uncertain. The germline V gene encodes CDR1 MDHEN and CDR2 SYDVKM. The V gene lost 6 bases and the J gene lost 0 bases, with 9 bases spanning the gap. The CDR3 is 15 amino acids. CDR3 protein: CASSVRSSYNSPLHF. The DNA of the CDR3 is TGTGCCAGCAGCGTGCGCAGCTCCTATAATTCACCCCTCCACTTT.

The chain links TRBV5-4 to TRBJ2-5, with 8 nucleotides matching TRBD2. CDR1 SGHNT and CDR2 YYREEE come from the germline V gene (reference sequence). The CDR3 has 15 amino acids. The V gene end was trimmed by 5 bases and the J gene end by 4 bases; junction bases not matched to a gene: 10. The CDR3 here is CASRRAGAIGETQYF. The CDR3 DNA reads TGTGCCAGCAGGAGAGCGGGAGCTATCGGAGAGACCCAGTACTTC.